Described below is a single T cell receptor (beta chain) sequence and its context. This entry belongs to a study of blood T cell repertoires in COVID-19. Overall study context: Acute and convalescent COVID-19 specimens originated in the United States, Italy and Spain.

Per the original methods: By means of reference gene primer amplification, nucleated cell counts were estimated. Method: immunoSEQ multiplex PCR; TCRdb's copy keeps in-frame clones and lacks some. That table supplies the V and J calls and clone size; D and trimming were determined from the DNA. Among approximately 220,000 clones listed, approximately 83% were seen once. Germline V CDR1 and CDR2: MGHRA, YSYEKL. The CDR3 has 16 amino acids. J was trimmed by 3 bases and V by 3 bases; bases with no gene match: 7. The material sequenced was peripheral blood. The clonotype originates from a woman aged 40 to 50 with active or convalescent COVID-19. The chain couples TRBV4-1 to TRBJ2-3, with 9 bases aligning to TRBD2. CDR3 sequence reads: CASSHLRAGGTDTQYF. Here the CDR3 DNA reads TGCGCCAGCAGCCACCTCCGGGCGGGGGGGACAGATACGCAGTATTTT.